This T cell receptor (beta chain) was identified in a study of neoadjuvant anti-PD-1 for oral cavity cancer. Background on the study: Around day 43, patients without progression received a fourth nivolumab dose before surgery. Points from the study as a whole: After neoadjuvant nivolumab, PBMC T cell clonality was significantly higher in non-responders than responders.

As to time point: after neoadjuvant nivolumab, at surgical resection. Blood cells were analyzed directly, without culture or expansion. Germline values: CDR1 MGHRA, CDR2 YSYEKL. Trimming took off 0 bases at V and 4 bases at J, with 9 bases between the two ends. The CDR3 has 14 amino acids. About this clone: The antigen is undetermined.

Six replicates per PBMC sample, mostly from roughly 470 ng of genomic DNA. Repertoires were generated with immunoSEQ multiplex PCR, while TCRdb's copy carries only in-frame clones and drops some. The data contain more than 11,000 clones, roughly 70% of them singletons. The origin of this receptor is a person aged 35-79 years with oral cavity squamous cell carcinoma. The source was PBMCs, collected after nivolumab (anti-PD-1) treatment. V gene TRBV4-1 combines with J gene TRBJ1-2; D is unclear. CDR3 sequence (DNA): TGCGCCAGCAGCCAAGACCCGGTGGGCTATGGCTACACCTTC. It specifies CASSQDPVGYGYTF.